Presented here are 28 T cell receptor beta chains from one specimen sequenced in a study of cytomegalovirus exposure and HLA in healthy donors. The primer mix had 60 Vbeta and 13 Jbeta primers. The data were produced by immunoSEQ multiplex PCR, yet TCRdb's version contains in-frame clones alone and is incomplete. This sample's table reports about 35,000 clones. Sequenced: PBMCs. Receptors originate from a woman aged 40 to 50 in good health and CMV-seropositive.

The V gene is TRBV6-6, the J gene TRBJ2-7; TRBD1 matches at 7 bases. Trimming removed 4 bases from V and 3 bases from J; junction bases left unmatched: 9. The CDR3 is made up of 15 amino acids. The germline CDR1 and CDR2 sequences are MNHNY and SVGAGI (reference sequence). CDR3 nucleotide sequence: TGTGCCAGCAGTTCCCTAGGACAGGCCAACTACGAGCAGTACTTC. Protein: CASSSLGQANYEQYF.

The rearrangement links TRBV20-1 to TRBJ2-5, with D unresolved. The germline CDR1 and CDR2 sequences are DFQATT and SNEGSKA (reference sequence). This CDR3 region has 11 residues. V was shortened by 6 bases and J by 2 bases, with 7 bases between the two germline ends. The CDR3 coding sequence is TGCAGTGCGGTGCGTCAAGAGACCCAGTACTTC. Its translation: CSAVRQETQYF.

The chain has TRBV7-8 and TRBJ2-2, with 12 bases lining up with TRBD2. The J segment lost 0 bases and the V segment lost 1 base, leaving 3 bases of the junction unmatched. Germline CDR1 SGHVS, CDR2 FQNEAQ. The CDR3 spans 18 residues. The CDR3 region has the DNA TGTGCCAGCAGCTTAGGGCTAGCGGGAGGGACGAACACCGGGGAGCTGTTTTTT. It translates to CASSLGLAGGTNTGELFF.

The chain joins TRBV7-2 to TRBJ2-7, with TRBD2 matching over 8 bases. Per germline, CDR1 SGHTA and CDR2 FQGNSA. The CDR3 totals 16 residues. Germline trimming cut 3 bases from V and 4 bases from J; bases unmatched to any gene: 11. CDR3 nucleotide sequence: TGTGCCAGCAGCTTTCTCGGGAGCCGCGGGAGGTACGAGCAGTACTTC. Amino acids: CASSFLGSRGRYEQYF. The full variable domain, in which reference TRBV7-2 and TRBJ2-7 provide the parts outside the CDR3, is GAGVSQSPSNKVTEKGKDVELRCDPISGHTALYWYRQSLGQGLEFLIYFQGNSAPDKSGLPSDRFSAERTGGSVSTLTIQRTQQEDSAVYLCASSFLGSRGRYEQYFGPGTRLTVT.

DNA for the CDR3: TGCGCCAGCAGCACACTCACGACTAGCGCGAACACCGGGGAGCTGTTTTTT. This encodes CASSTLTTSANTGELFF. V and J are TRBV5-1 and TRBJ2-2; 8 bases map to TRBD2. The CDR3 contains 17 residues. Looked up from germline, CDR1 is SGHRS and CDR2 is YFSETQ. J gave up 0 bases and V 4 bases, and 8 bases lay outside the gene matches.

V and J are TRBV29-1 and TRBJ2-1; D not certain. The ends were cut back, 4 bases at V and 4 bases at J, with 8 bases in the middle. The germline V gene has CDR1 SQVTM and CDR2 ANQGSEA. This CDR3 is 12 amino acids long. Here the CDR3 DNA reads TGCAGCGTTGGGAGAGAGTACAATGAGCAGTTCTTC. This translates into CSVGREYNEQFF.

The genes are TRBV7-9 and TRBJ2-1, with 11 bases fitting TRBD2. The J segment lost 9 bases and the V segment lost 1 base, leaving 2 bases of the junction unmatched. CDR3 length: 14 residues. Germline CDR1 is SEHNR and CDR2 is FQNEAQ (reference sequence). In DNA, the CDR3 is TGTGCCAGCAGCTTAGGTGGACTAGCGGGTGAGCAGTTCTTC. It translates to CASSLGGLAGEQFF.

This rearrangement joins TRBV4-2 to TRBJ2-7; maybe TRBD2 (5 bases). Looked up from germline, CDR1 is LGHNA and CDR2 is YNFKEQ. The CDR3 is made up of 14 amino acids. V was trimmed by 1 base and J by 4 bases, leaving 11 bases between them. The CDR3 DNA reads as TGTGCCAGCAGCCAAGCTAGCACCCGATACGAGCAGTACTTC. Protein: CASSQASTRYEQYF.

The V gene is TRBV7-9, the J gene TRBJ1-2; TRBD1 agrees at 8 bases. The CDR3 is made up of 14 amino acids. From germline, CDR1 is SEHNR and CDR2 FQNEAQ (reference sequence). The V and J ends lost 3 bases and 7 bases, in that order; junction bases with no gene match: 7. CDR3 sequence (DNA): TGTGCCAGCAGCTTGACAGGGGCCGGAGGTGGCTACACCTTC. Amino acid sequence: CASSLTGAGGGYTF.

The J gene is TRBJ1-4, the V gene TRBV10-3; no definite D call. CDR3 size: 11 residues. From germline, CDR1 is ENHRY and CDR2 SYGVKD. Trimming left V 9 bases short and J 10 bases short, with 12 bases between. The CDR3 coding sequence is TGTGCCATGCTACTAGCGGGAAAACTGTTTTTT. It is translated as CAMLLAGKLFF.

The V gene is TRBV6-1, the J gene TRBJ1-2; tentative D call: TRBD1 (6 bases). The CDR3 is 18 residues long. V lost 0 bases and J lost 0, with 17 bases in between. The germline gives CDR1 MNHNS, CDR2 SASEGT. The CDR3 loop is CASSEARGGRRSNYGYTF. DNA of the CDR3: TGTGCCAGCAGTGAAGCGCGGGGGGGCAGGCGGTCTAACTATGGCTACACCTTC.

The V gene is TRBV19, the J gene TRBJ1-2; 8 bases fit TRBD1. The CDR3 consists of 15 residues. V trimming: 4 bases; J trimming: 4 bases; junction bases outside the gene matches: 8. In germline, CDR1 is LNHDA, CDR2 SQIVND (reference sequence). CDR3 residues: CASSTSFGQGYGYTF. The CDR3 DNA follows: TGTGCCAGTAGTACTTCCTTCGGACAGGGCTATGGCTACACCTTC.

The V call is TRBV28, the J call TRBJ2-1, with unresolved D. CDR3 size: 15 residues. Trimming shortened V by 8 bases and J by 1 base, and 15 bases separated the two germline ends. Germline CDR1 MDHEN, CDR2 SYDVKM. The CDR3 DNA reads TGTGCCAGCTCCGTAGGCAGGTGGTCCTACAATGAGCAGTTCTTC. Translated: CASSVGRWSYNEQFF.

The chain couples TRBV19 to TRBJ1-1; D unclear. Trimming removed 2 bases at V and 4 bases at J, with 14 bases between. The CDR3 sequence is 15 residues long. The germline V gene encodes CDR1 LNHDA and CDR2 SQIVND (reference sequence). The CDR3 nucleotides are TGTGCCAGTAGTATACTGCCACATTCCACCACTGAAGCTTTCTTT. It codes for CASSILPHSTTEAFF. Full variable domain (rest looked up from reference TRBV19 and TRBJ1-1): DGGITQSPKYLFRKEGQNVTLSCEQNLNHDAMYWYRQDPGQGLRLIYYSQIVNDFQKGDIAEGYSVSREKKESFPLTVTSAQKNPTAFYLCASSILPHSTTEAFFGQGTRLTVV.

The chain has TRBV19 and TRBJ1-1; 8 bases map to TRBD1. V trimming: 7 bases; J trimming: 8 bases; junction bases outside the gene matches: 12. The CDR3 spans 14 residues. Germline V CDR1 and CDR2: LNHDA, SQIVND (reference sequence). CDR3 region: CASTIGPGGPEAFF. The CDR3, as DNA: TGTGCCAGTACCATCGGTCCAGGGGGCCCAGAAGCTTTCTTT.

V usage is TRBV5-1 and J usage is TRBJ2-7; D might be TRBD1 (6 bases). The CDR3 consists of 15 residues. Trimming shortened V by 3 bases and J by 2 bases, and 15 bases separated the two germline ends. CDR1 and CDR2 from the germline V gene are SGHRS and YFSETQ. In DNA form, the CDR3 reads TGCGCCAGCAGCTCGGGGCCGGGACAAACCTACGAGCAGTACTTC. This translates into CASSSGPGQTYEQYF.

The chain combines TRBV19 with TRBJ2-7, with D perhaps TRBD2 (5 bases). Per the germline V gene, CDR1 is LNHDA and CDR2 is SQIVND (reference sequence). Trimming left V 7 bases short and J 2 bases short, with 18 bases between. There are 15 residues in the CDR3. CDR3 protein: CASTPGPSRAYEQYF. Here the CDR3 DNA reads TGTGCCAGTACCCCTGGGCCTAGCCGCGCCTACGAGCAGTACTTC.

The V gene is TRBV9, the J gene TRBJ1-1, with D perhaps matching TRBD1 (5 bases). Germline V CDR1 and CDR2: SGDLS, YYNGEE. This CDR3 has 13 amino acids. Trimming removed 0 bases at V and 5 bases at J, with 8 bases between. CDR3 amino acids: CASSVEGVTEAFF. Here the CDR3 DNA reads TGTGCCAGCAGCGTAGAAGGGGTAACTGAAGCTTTCTTT. The entire variable domain, with the rest obtained from reference TRBV9 and TRBJ1-1, is as follows: DSGVTQTPKHLITATGQRVTLRCSPRSGDLSVYWYQQSLDQGLQFLIQYYNGEERAKGNILERFSAQQFPDLHSELNLSSLELGDSALYFCASSVEGVTEAFFGQGTRLTVV.

The rearrangement links TRBV7-8 to TRBJ2-2; 7 nucleotides agree with TRBD1. The CDR3 loop spans 16 amino acids. Germline V gene data show CDR1 as SGHVS and CDR2 as FQNEAQ. Trimming at V came to 1 base and at J to 3 bases, leaving 5 bases not matched to a gene. CDR3 nucleotide sequence: TGTGCCAGCAGCTTAGTGTCGGGACAGCACACCGGGGAGCTGTTTTTT. Translating it yields CASSLVSGQHTGELFF.

The genes are TRBV18 and TRBJ2-7; 9 bases fit TRBD2. Germline CDR1 reads KGHSH; CDR2 reads LQKENI. V gave up 1 base and J gave up 2 bases; unmatched junction bases: 3. This CDR3 region has 15 residues. This chain's CDR3 is CASSPRSSGTYEQYF. The CDR3 nucleotides read TGTGCCAGCTCACCACGGTCTAGCGGGACCTACGAGCAGTACTTC.

The chain employs TRBV5-1 and TRBJ2-2; 13 bases agree with TRBD2. The CDR3 loop spans 16 amino acids. V lost 2 bases to trimming and J lost 7 bases; unmatched junction nucleotides: 5. Germline loops: CDR1 SGHRS, CDR2 YFSETQ. DNA for the CDR3: TGCGCCAGCAGCTTTCGGACTAGCGGGAGTATCGGGGAGCTGTTTTTT. This gives the protein CASSFRTSGSIGELFF.

The V call is TRBV7-9, the J call TRBJ2-1; D might be TRBD1 (6 bases). CDR1 is SEHNR and CDR2 is FQNEAQ in the germline V gene (reference sequence). The V end was cut by 5 bases, the J end by 6 bases, with 8 bases between. There are 12 residues in the CDR3. The CDR3 DNA reads as TGTGCCAGCAGCCAACAGGGCAATGAGCAGTTCTTC. It specifies CASSQQGNEQFF.

The chain links TRBV6-5 to TRBJ2-7; D gene unclear. V shed 5 bases and J shed 1 base, with 12 bases lying between them. The CDR3 covers 14 residues. The germline CDR1 and CDR2 sequences are MNHEY and SVGAGI. CDR3 nucleotides: TGTGCCAGCAGTCCTAGACTGGATTCCTACGAGCAGTACTTC. It translates to CASSPRLDSYEQYF.

V is TRBV30 and J is TRBJ1-1; D uncertain. Trimming shortened V by 3 bases and J by 6 bases, and 17 bases separated the two germline ends. The CDR3 extends over 14 amino acids. The germline CDR1 and CDR2 sequences are GTSNPN and SVGIG (reference sequence). CDR3 loop: CAWRRQLPRAEAFF. The CDR3, as DNA: TGTGCCTGGAGAAGACAACTCCCGAGGGCTGAAGCTTTCTTT.

Points on this clone: The junction and the germline gene differ at one end; a read error may be behind it. The rearrangement uses TRBV6-1 and TRBJ2-1; no clear D gene. The germline V gene has CDR1 MNHNS and CDR2 SASEGT. This CDR3 region has 13 residues. The CDR3 is CASGGLLYDEQFF. The CDR3 DNA is TGTGCCAGCGGTGGTCTGCTCTACGATGAGCAGTTCTTC.

Comments on this clone: One end of the junction varies from germline; a read error may be responsible. The chain uses TRBV19 and TRBJ2-7; possible D gene TRBD2, 5 bases. CDR3 size: 13 residues. Germline V gene data show CDR1 as LNHDA and CDR2 as SQIVND (reference sequence). The CDR3 loop is CASSIGLAYKQYF. The CDR3, as DNA: TGTGCCAGTAGTATTGGACTCGCCTACAAGCAGTACTTC.

The chain combines TRBV20-1 with TRBJ2-7; no clear D gene. Germline CDR1 reads DFQATT; CDR2 reads SNEGSKA (reference sequence). Trimming stripped 1 base from V and 4 bases from J, with 5 bases between. The CDR3 consists of 11 residues. CDR3 residues: CSARADYEQYF. CDR3 nucleotide sequence: TGCAGTGCTAGAGCAGATTACGAGCAGTACTTC.

The chain recombines TRBV9 with TRBJ2-7; D may be TRBD1 (6 bases). Trimming took off 4 bases at V and 5 bases at J, with 16 bases between the two ends. CDR3 length equals 14 residues. CDR1 and CDR2 from the germline V gene are SGDLS and YYNGEE. The CDR3 loop reads CASSIQKGVHEQYF. The CDR3, as DNA: TGTGCCAGCAGCATTCAAAAGGGGGTCCACGAGCAGTACTTC.